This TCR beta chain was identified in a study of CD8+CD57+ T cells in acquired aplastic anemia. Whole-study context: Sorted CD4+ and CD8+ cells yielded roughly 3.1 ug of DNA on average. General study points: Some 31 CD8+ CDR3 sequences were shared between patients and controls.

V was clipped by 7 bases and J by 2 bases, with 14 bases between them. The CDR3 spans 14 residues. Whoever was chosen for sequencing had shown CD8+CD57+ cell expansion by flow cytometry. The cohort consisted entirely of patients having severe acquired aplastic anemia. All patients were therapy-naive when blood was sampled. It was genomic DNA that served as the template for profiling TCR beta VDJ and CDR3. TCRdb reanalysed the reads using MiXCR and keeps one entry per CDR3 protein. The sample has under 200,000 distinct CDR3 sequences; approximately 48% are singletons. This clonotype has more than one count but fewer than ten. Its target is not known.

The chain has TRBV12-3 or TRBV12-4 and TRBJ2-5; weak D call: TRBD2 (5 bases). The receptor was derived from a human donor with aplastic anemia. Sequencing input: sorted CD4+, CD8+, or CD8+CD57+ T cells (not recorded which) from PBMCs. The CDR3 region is CASTPAGGQETQYF. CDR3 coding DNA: TGTGCCAGCACCCCGGCGGGCGGGCAAGAGACCCAGTACTTC.